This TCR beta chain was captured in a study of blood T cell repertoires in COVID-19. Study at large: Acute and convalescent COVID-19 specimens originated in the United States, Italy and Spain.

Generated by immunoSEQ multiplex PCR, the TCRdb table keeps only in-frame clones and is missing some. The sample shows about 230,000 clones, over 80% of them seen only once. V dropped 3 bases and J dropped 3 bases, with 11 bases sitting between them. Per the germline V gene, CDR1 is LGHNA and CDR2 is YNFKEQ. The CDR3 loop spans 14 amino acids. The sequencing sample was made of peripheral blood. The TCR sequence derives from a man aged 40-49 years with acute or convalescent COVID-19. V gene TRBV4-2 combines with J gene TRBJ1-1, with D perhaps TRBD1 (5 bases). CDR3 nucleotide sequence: TGTGCCAGCAGCCAGCTGGCGGGGGACACTGAAGCTTTCTTT. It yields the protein CASSQLAGDTEAFF.